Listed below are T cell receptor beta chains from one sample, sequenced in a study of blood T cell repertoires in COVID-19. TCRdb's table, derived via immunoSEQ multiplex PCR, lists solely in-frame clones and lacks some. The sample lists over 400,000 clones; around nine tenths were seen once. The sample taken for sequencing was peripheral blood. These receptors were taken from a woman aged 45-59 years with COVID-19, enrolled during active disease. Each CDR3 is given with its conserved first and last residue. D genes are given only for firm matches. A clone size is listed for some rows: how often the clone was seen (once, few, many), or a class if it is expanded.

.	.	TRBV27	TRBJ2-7	TGTGCCAGCAGTCCCCGGGTAATGGCTACCTACGAGCAGTACTTC	CASSPRVMATYEQYF
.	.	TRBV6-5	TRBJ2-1	TGTGCCAGCACCTCAGGGGGACTAGGGACTAATGAGCAGTTCTTC	CASTSGGLGTNEQFF
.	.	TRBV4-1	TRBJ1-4	TGCGCCACCAACGGGGGATACGGTGAAAAACTGTTTTTT	CATNGGYGEKLFF
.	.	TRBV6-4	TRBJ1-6	TGTGCCAGCAGTGACTCCGGTAGATCACCCCTCCACTTT	CASSDSGRSPLHF
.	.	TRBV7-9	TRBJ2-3	TGTGCCAGCAGGGGCCGGGGGAGCACAGATACGCAGTATTTT	CASRGRGSTDTQYF
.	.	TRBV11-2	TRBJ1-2	TGTGCCAGCAGCTTAGGAGGGCCCTATGGCTACACCTTC	CASSLGGPYGYTF
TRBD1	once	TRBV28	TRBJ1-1	TGTGCCAGCAGTTGGACAGGGGCTATTGAAGCTTTCTTT	CASSWTGAIEAFF
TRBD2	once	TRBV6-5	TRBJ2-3	TGTGCCAGCAGCAGACTAGCGGAACAAACAGATACGCAGTATTTT	CASSRLAEQTDTQYF
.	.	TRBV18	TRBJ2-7	TGTGCCAGCTCAGGCGTCCGGGAGTCAGGCGAGCAGTACTTC	CASSGVRESGEQYF
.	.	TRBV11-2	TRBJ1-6	TGTGCCAGCAGCTTAGATGGCGGATGGAGCTCCTATAATTCACCCCTCCACTTT	CASSLDGGWSSYNSPLHF
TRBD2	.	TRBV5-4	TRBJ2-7	TGTGCCAGCAGCCCCTCGGCGGGGACTAGCGGTTCCTACGAGCAGTACTTC	CASSPSAGTSGSYEQYF
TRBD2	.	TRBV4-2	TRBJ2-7	TGTGCCAGCAGCCCTCCGGGACTAGCCTACGAGCAGTACTTC	CASSPPGLAYEQYF
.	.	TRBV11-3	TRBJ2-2	TGTGCCAGCAGCCCGGGGGGCCATCAGAACACCGGGGAGCTGTTTTTT	CASSPGGHQNTGELFF
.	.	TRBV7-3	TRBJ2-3	TGTGCCAGCAGCTTACGCCAGGTTGGGCTCCTCCCAGATACGCAGTATTTT	CASSLRQVGLLPDTQYF
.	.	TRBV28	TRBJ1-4	TGTGCCAGCAGTCCGGGGGGTGAACTGTTTTTT	CASSPGGELFF
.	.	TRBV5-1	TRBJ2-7	TGCGCCAGCAGCCCGATATGGGGCGGCGAGCAGTACTTC	CASSPIWGGEQYF
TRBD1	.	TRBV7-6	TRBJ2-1	TGTGCCAGCAGCTTAGCGGAGGACAGGAAGCAGTTCTTC	CASSLAEDRKQFF
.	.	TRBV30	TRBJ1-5	TGTGCCTGGAGTCAAGGGCCCCAGGGACAGCCCCAGCATTTT	CAWSQGPQGQPQHF
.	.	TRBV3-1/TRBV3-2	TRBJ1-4	TGTGCCAGCAGCCAAGTATCCCGAACTAATGAAAAACTGTTTTTT	CASSQVSRTNEKLFF
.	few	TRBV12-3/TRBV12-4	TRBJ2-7	TGTGCCAGCAGTTTACAGGGTAACGAGCAGTACTTC	CASSLQGNEQYF
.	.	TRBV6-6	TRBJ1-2	TGTGCCAGCAGTTACTCAGAGGTGAGCAACTATGGCTACACCTTC	CASSYSEVSNYGYTF
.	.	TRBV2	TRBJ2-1	TGTGCCAGCAGCCAGTTTAAGTACAATGAGCAGTTCTTC	CASSQFKYNEQFF
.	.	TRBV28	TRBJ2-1	TGTGCCAGCAGTCCCCGCGGGCTAGCGAAGTTCTTC	CASSPRGLAKFF
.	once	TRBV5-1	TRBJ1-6	TGCGCCAGCAGCTTGGTCAGTCAAGACTTAAATTCACCCCTCCACTTT	CASSLVSQDLNSPLHF
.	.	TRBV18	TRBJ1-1	TGTGCCAGCTCACCACTGGCGGCAGGGGAAGGTGAAGCTTTCTTT	CASSPLAAGEGEAFF
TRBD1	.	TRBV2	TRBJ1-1	TGTGCCGGCACGGGACAGGTCCTGAAAACTGAAGCTTTCTTT	CAGTGQVLKTEAFF
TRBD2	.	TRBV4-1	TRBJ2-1	TGCGCCAGCAGCCAAGAGTCTAGCGGGGGGTACAATGAGCAGTTCTTC	CASSQESSGGYNEQFF
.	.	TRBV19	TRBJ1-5	TGTGCCAGTAGACGACAGGAGAATCAGCCCCAGCATTTT	CASRRQENQPQHF
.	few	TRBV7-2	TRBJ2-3	TGTGCCAGCAGCTTAGGCGGCGGGGTTCCGTCTACGCAGTATTTT	CASSLGGGVPSTQYF
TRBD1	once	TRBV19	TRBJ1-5	TGTGCCAGTACCCGGGGACAGGGGAAATTCGGCAATCAGCCCCAGCATTTT	CASTRGQGKFGNQPQHF
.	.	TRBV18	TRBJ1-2	TGTGCCAGCTCACCAGGTGCGGAACAGGGCTATGGCTACACCTTC	CASSPGAEQGYGYTF
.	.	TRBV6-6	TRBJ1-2	TGTGCCAGCACCCCGGGGGGGGACTATGGCTACACCTTC	CASTPGGDYGYTF
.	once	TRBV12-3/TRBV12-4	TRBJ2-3	TGTGCCAGCAGTCCGACAGGAACAGATACGCAGTATTTT	CASSPTGTDTQYF
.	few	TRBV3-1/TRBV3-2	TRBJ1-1	TGTGCCAGCAGCTTGGGGGGGGTCAACCTCCCTGAAGCTTTCTTT	CASSLGGVNLPEAFF
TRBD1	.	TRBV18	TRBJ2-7	TGTGCCAGCTCCCGGGTGTCGGGACAGGGGAGATACGAGCAGTACTTC	CASSRVSGQGRYEQYF
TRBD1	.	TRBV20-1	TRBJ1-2	TGCAGTGCTAGTCAAGGGGAACAGGGGTTGTGGGGAGGCTACACCTTC	CSASQGEQGLWGGYTF
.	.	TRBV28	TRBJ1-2	TGTGCCAGCAGTTCCGGGGGGCAGGGCTACACCTTC	CASSSGGQGYTF
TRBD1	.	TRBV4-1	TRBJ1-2	TGCGCCAGCAGCCAGACAGGGGATTATGGCTACACCTTC	CASSQTGDYGYTF
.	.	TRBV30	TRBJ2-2	TGTGCCTGGGGCCCTGGGGAGCTGTTTTTT	CAWGPGELFF
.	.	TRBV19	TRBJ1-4	TGTGCCAGTAGTATAGACCCCGAGGATGAAAAACTGTTTTTT	CASSIDPEDEKLFF
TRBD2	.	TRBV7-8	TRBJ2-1	TGTGCCAGCAGCTTAGATTCCGGTCTAGCGGGGGTGGGGAATGAGCAGTTCTTC	CASSLDSGLAGVGNEQFF
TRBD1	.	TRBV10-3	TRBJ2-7	TGTGCCATCACCGGACAGGGGGCCAACGAGCAGTACTTC	CAITGQGANEQYF
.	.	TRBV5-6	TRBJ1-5	TGTGCCAGCAGCCGGCGGGATAGCAATCAGCCCCAGCATTTT	CASSRRDSNQPQHF
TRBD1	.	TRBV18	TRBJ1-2	TGTGCCAGCCACGACGACAGGGGCTTCTATGGCTACACCTTC	CASHDDRGFYGYTF
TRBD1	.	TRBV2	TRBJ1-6	TGTGCCAGCAACCCGGACAGGGGGCATTCACCCCTCCACTTT	CASNPDRGHSPLHF
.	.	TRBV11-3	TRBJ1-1	TGTGCCAGCAGCCAATACATGGGAGATGAAGCTTTCTTT	CASSQYMGDEAFF
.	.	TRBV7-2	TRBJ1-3	TGTGCCAGCAGCTTAAACCCCAGGGCCCCCTCTGGAAACACCATATATTTT	CASSLNPRAPSGNTIYF
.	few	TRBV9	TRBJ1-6	TGTGCCAGCAGCGCTACAGGGTCACCCCTCCACTTT	CASSATGSPLHF
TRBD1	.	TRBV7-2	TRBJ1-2	TGTGCCAGCAGCTTAGCAGGACAGGGGGGCTATGGCTACACCTTC	CASSLAGQGGYGYTF
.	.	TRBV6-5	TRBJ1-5	TGTGCCAGCAGTTTGACAGGCACGGGTCAGCCCCAGCATTTT	CASSLTGTGQPQHF
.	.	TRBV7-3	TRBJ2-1	TGTGCCAGCAGCTTAAATCTTTTACTCCAGGCCTCCTCCTACAATGAGCAGTTCTTC	CASSLNLLLQASSYNEQFF
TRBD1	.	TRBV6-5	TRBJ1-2	TGTGCCAGCAGTAATTCCGGACAGGGCGGGGGCTACACCTTC	CASSNSGQGGGYTF